This T cell receptor (beta chain) was obtained from a study of blood T cell repertoires in COVID-19. Overall study: The cDNA or gDNA used as material had been derived from T cells, B-cell-depleted T cells, or PBMCs.

Per the study methods: Reference gene primer amplification gave nucleated cell count estimates. The method was immunoSEQ multiplex PCR; TCRdb's version includes in-frame clones alone and lacks a portion of them. The V and J calls and the clone size are those of that table, but D and trimming were determined from the DNA. The sample has 200,000 to 250,000 clones, 85% to 90% seen once. Trimming left V 3 bases short and J 5 bases short, with 10 bases between. CDR1 and CDR2 from the germline V gene are MNHEY and SMNVEV (reference sequence). The CDR3 extends over 13 amino acids. The receptor comes from a man older than 75 with acute or convalescent COVID-19. The sample consisted of peripheral blood. V and J are TRBV27 and TRBJ2-5; a possible D gene is TRBD2 (6 bases). The CDR3 is CASSLEGRETQYF. DNA of the CDR3: TGTGCCAGCAGTTTGGAGGGTCGGGAGACCCAGTACTTC.